The rows below give T cell receptor beta chains drawn from one sample of a study of T-cell reconstitution after alpha-beta-depleted transplantation in children. TCRdb used MiXCR to reprocess the PCR reads, holding one entry per CDR3 protein. The sample holds a few hundred thousand distinct CDR3 sequences, over 40% seen once. The sequences come from PBMCs, collected before TCRalphabeta/CD19-depleted stem cell transplant. The source of these receptors is a girl aged 2-9 years with aplastic anemia, due to receive a stem cell transplant. Each CDR3 is given with its conserved first and last residue. Fields, in order: clone size, D gene, J gene, V gene, CDR3 protein, CDR3 DNA. The D gene is left open where the match is weak. Clone size, where shown, is once, few, many, or a class for clones that have expanded.

clone_size: .
d_call: TRBD2
j_call: TRBJ2-1
v_call: TRBV6-5
cdr3_aa: CASSYSTAGGDNEQFF
cdr3_nt: TGTGCCAGCAGTTACTCGACGGCGGGAGGGGACAATGAGCAGTTCTTC

clone_size: many
d_call: .
j_call: TRBJ2-5
v_call: TRBV4-1
cdr3_aa: CASSRNTMQETQYF
cdr3_nt: TGCGCCAGCAGTCGGAACACTATGCAAGAGACCCAGTACTTC

clone_size: few
d_call: .
j_call: TRBJ2-7
v_call: TRBV7-3
cdr3_aa: CASTTRGVLGEQYF
cdr3_nt: TGTGCCAGCACCACCCGTGGGGTCTTGGGCGAGCAGTACTTC

clone_size: .
d_call: .
j_call: TRBJ2-3
v_call: TRBV7-2
cdr3_aa: CASSLSGGLADTQYF
cdr3_nt: TGTGCCAGCAGCTTGAGTGGGGGGCTAGCGGATACGCAGTATTTT

clone_size: .
d_call: .
j_call: TRBJ2-3
v_call: TRBV7-2
cdr3_aa: CASSSPPGLRTDTQYF
cdr3_nt: TGTGCCAGCAGCTCCCCACCGGGACTTCGCACAGATACGCAGTATTTT

clone_size: .
d_call: TRBD1
j_call: TRBJ1-1
v_call: TRBV27
cdr3_aa: CASSPRIGGQQNTEAFF
cdr3_nt: TGTGCCAGCAGTCCCCGAATAGGGGGACAGCAGAACACTGAAGCTTTCTTT

clone_size: .
d_call: TRBD1
j_call: TRBJ2-7
v_call: TRBV20-1
cdr3_aa: CSVTGDRGWYEQYF
cdr3_nt: TGCAGTGTTACCGGGGACAGGGGGTGGTACGAGCAGTACTTC

clone_size: .
d_call: TRBD2
j_call: TRBJ2-1
v_call: TRBV7-3
cdr3_aa: CASSLSASGMGSYNEQFF
cdr3_nt: TGTGCCAGCAGCTTAAGTGCTAGCGGGATGGGATCTTACAATGAGCAGTTCTTC

clone_size: .
d_call: TRBD2
j_call: TRBJ2-1
v_call: TRBV20-1
cdr3_aa: CSARGIRERGSSYNEQFF
cdr3_nt: TGCAGTGCTAGAGGTATTCGGGAGCGGGGGAGCTCCTACAATGAGCAGTTCTTC

clone_size: once
d_call: .
j_call: TRBJ1-1
v_call: TRBV10-3
cdr3_aa: CAISEAGPNTEAFF
cdr3_nt: TGTGCCATCAGTGAAGCAGGTCCTAACACTGAAGCTTTCTTT

clone_size: .
d_call: TRBD2
j_call: TRBJ2-5
v_call: TRBV13
cdr3_aa: CASSYIGTSGMKTQYF
cdr3_nt: TGTGCCAGCAGTTATATTGGTACTAGCGGGATGAAGACCCAGTACTTC

clone_size: .
d_call: .
j_call: TRBJ2-1
v_call: TRBV20-1
cdr3_aa: CSARVADGAANEQFF
cdr3_nt: TGCAGTGCTAGAGTTGCGGACGGGGCGGCCAATGAGCAGTTCTTC

clone_size: .
d_call: .
j_call: TRBJ2-5
v_call: TRBV6-1
cdr3_aa: CASRHQDHLPETQYF
cdr3_nt: TGTGCCAGCAGGCACCAGGATCACCTACCAGAGACCCAGTACTTC

clone_size: many
d_call: TRBD2
j_call: TRBJ2-3
v_call: TRBV7-2
cdr3_aa: CASSILAGGPRTDTQYF
cdr3_nt: TGTGCCAGCAGCATCTTAGCGGGAGGGCCCCGGACAGATACGCAGTATTTT

clone_size: .
d_call: TRBD1
j_call: TRBJ2-1
v_call: TRBV11-3
cdr3_aa: CASSSESRTGYNNEQFF
cdr3_nt: TGTGCCAGCAGCTCAGAAAGCCGGACAGGCTATAACAATGAGCAGTTCTTC

clone_size: .
d_call: .
j_call: TRBJ1-5
v_call: TRBV18
cdr3_aa: CASSPTGTYQPQHF
cdr3_nt: TGTGCCAGCTCACCAACAGGGACTTATCAGCCCCAGCATTTT

clone_size: many
d_call: .
j_call: TRBJ2-7
v_call: TRBV6-5
cdr3_aa: CASSQGAYEQYF
cdr3_nt: TGTGCCAGCAGCCAAGGGGCCTACGAGCAGTACTTC

clone_size: .
d_call: TRBD1
j_call: TRBJ2-7
v_call: TRBV10-3
cdr3_aa: CAISEKGALGEQYF
cdr3_nt: TGTGCCATCAGTGAAAAGGGGGCCCTTGGCGAGCAGTACTTC

clone_size: .
d_call: TRBD1
j_call: TRBJ2-5
v_call: TRBV5-6
cdr3_aa: CASSFDRAETQYF
cdr3_nt: TGTGCCAGCAGTTTCGACAGGGCGGAGACCCAGTACTTC

clone_size: .
d_call: TRBD1
j_call: TRBJ1-1
v_call: TRBV5-1
cdr3_aa: CASSFFQGAPDTEAFF
cdr3_nt: TGCGCCAGCAGCTTCTTTCAGGGGGCTCCGGACACTGAAGCTTTCTTT

clone_size: .
d_call: TRBD2
j_call: TRBJ2-3
v_call: TRBV11-1
cdr3_aa: CASSLSTGGGLTDTQYF
cdr3_nt: TGTGCCAGCAGCTTATCTACCGGGGGAGGGCTCACAGATACGCAGTATTTT

clone_size: .
d_call: .
j_call: TRBJ2-1
v_call: TRBV29-1
cdr3_aa: CSVRAPSYNEQFF
cdr3_nt: TGCAGCGTTCGCGCGCCGTCTTACAATGAGCAGTTCTTC

clone_size: .
d_call: .
j_call: TRBJ1-6
v_call: TRBV20-1
cdr3_aa: CSARGVGFSSYNSPLHF
cdr3_nt: TGCAGTGCTAGAGGGGTGGGGTTTAGCTCCTATAATTCACCCCTCCACTTT

clone_size: .
d_call: .
j_call: TRBJ1-1
v_call: TRBV5-1
cdr3_aa: CASSLRGAGRNTEAFF
cdr3_nt: TGCGCCAGCAGCTTGCGGGGGGCCGGGAGGAACACTGAAGCTTTCTTT

clone_size: few
d_call: .
j_call: TRBJ2-7
v_call: TRBV7-6
cdr3_aa: CASSRWGRELDEQYF
cdr3_nt: TGTGCCAGCAGCCGGTGGGGGCGGGAGCTCGACGAGCAGTACTTC

clone_size: many
d_call: .
j_call: TRBJ2-5
v_call: TRBV5-6
cdr3_aa: CASTHPMSPGETQYF
cdr3_nt: TGTGCCAGCACCCACCCCATGTCCCCCGGAGAGACCCAGTACTTC

clone_size: .
d_call: .
j_call: TRBJ2-4
v_call: TRBV19
cdr3_aa: CATREGAKNIQYF
cdr3_nt: TGTGCCACTCGCGAGGGGGCCAAAAACATTCAGTACTTC

clone_size: many
d_call: .
j_call: TRBJ1-1
v_call: TRBV20-1
cdr3_aa: CSARADSENTEAFF
cdr3_nt: TGCAGTGCTAGAGCCGACAGCGAGAACACTGAAGCTTTCTTT

clone_size: .
d_call: .
j_call: TRBJ2-5
v_call: TRBV9
cdr3_aa: CASGKDSQETQYF
cdr3_nt: TGTGCCAGCGGGAAGGACAGTCAAGAGACCCAGTACTTC

clone_size: many
d_call: .
j_call: TRBJ2-6
v_call: TRBV6-5
cdr3_aa: CASSSPDPWTGANVLTF
cdr3_nt: TGTGCCAGCAGTTCCCCGGACCCTTGGACCGGGGCCAACGTCCTGACTTTC

clone_size: .
d_call: .
j_call: TRBJ1-1
v_call: TRBV6-1
cdr3_aa: CASSQNRNTEAFF
cdr3_nt: TGTGCCAGCAGCCAAAACAGGAACACTGAAGCTTTCTTT

clone_size: .
d_call: TRBD1
j_call: TRBJ2-7
v_call: TRBV4-2
cdr3_aa: CASSPGTGFAEEQYF
cdr3_nt: TGTGCCAGCAGCCCTGGGACAGGGTTTGCCGAGGAGCAGTACTTC

clone_size: few
d_call: .
j_call: TRBJ2-3
v_call: TRBV20-1
cdr3_aa: CSARDGGGASDTQYF
cdr3_nt: TGCAGTGCTAGAGACGGCGGCGGGGCTTCAGATACGCAGTATTTT

clone_size: many
d_call: TRBD1
j_call: TRBJ2-1
v_call: TRBV12-3/TRBV12-4
cdr3_aa: CASRPGTEYNEQFF
cdr3_nt: TGTGCCAGCAGACCCGGGACAGAGTACAATGAGCAGTTCTTC

clone_size: .
d_call: TRBD1
j_call: TRBJ2-7
v_call: TRBV27
cdr3_aa: CASSFPGTGGEQYF
cdr3_nt: TGTGCCAGCAGTTTCCCCGGGACAGGGGGTGAGCAGTACTTC

clone_size: .
d_call: .
j_call: TRBJ2-3
v_call: TRBV5-1
cdr3_aa: CASSGTTGSDTQYF
cdr3_nt: TGCGCCAGCAGCGGAACTACAGGGTCAGATACGCAGTATTTT

clone_size: few
d_call: TRBD2
j_call: TRBJ2-1
v_call: TRBV20-1
cdr3_aa: CSADLLAGSQFF
cdr3_nt: TGCAGTGCCGACCTTCTAGCGGGAAGTCAGTTCTTC

clone_size: .
d_call: .
j_call: TRBJ1-2
v_call: TRBV6-5
cdr3_aa: CASSYSPGTHGYTF
cdr3_nt: TGTGCCAGCAGTTACTCGCCCGGGACCCATGGCTACACCTTC

clone_size: many
d_call: .
j_call: TRBJ2-7
v_call: TRBV7-2
cdr3_aa: CASSLKRNKAYEQYF
cdr3_nt: TGTGCCAGCAGCTTAAAGCGGAATAAGGCCTACGAGCAGTACTTC

clone_size: many
d_call: .
j_call: TRBJ2-4
v_call: TRBV15
cdr3_aa: CATSRGIETRLYF
cdr3_nt: TGTGCCACCAGCAGAGGGATTGAGACTCGACTGTACTTC

clone_size: .
d_call: .
j_call: TRBJ2-7
v_call: TRBV12-3/TRBV12-4
cdr3_aa: CASSLVIGGLRDEQYF
cdr3_nt: TGTGCCAGCAGTTTAGTAATCGGGGGGCTAAGGGACGAGCAGTACTTC